One TCR beta chain is described in this entry. Its antigen is unidentified. Points from the study as a whole: Tumor memory CD4+ T cell TCR gene usage was found to cluster with blood and lymph node memory CD4+ cells and with lymph node naive CD4+ cells. Greatest tumor Treg TCR overlap was with tumor naive CD4+ cells.

Constant-region reverse primers amplified full-length variable regions, followed by semi-nested Nested Universal Primer A PCR. TCRdb reprocessed the 5' RACE reads via MiXCR and lists one record per CDR3 protein. The profile shows roughly 45,000 distinct CDR3 sequences, 22% of them singletons. The sorted Tregs were CD4+CD25+CD127-/low cells. Sequenced sample: Tregs sorted from blood. The origin of this receptor is a female donor with breast cancer.

The CDR3 DNA is TGTGCCAGCAGGGCGGGTACGGGGGTGGCCCAGCATTTT. Translating gives CASRAGTGVAQHF. The V gene is TRBV12-3 or TRBV12-4, the J gene TRBJ1-5; TRBD1 is a possible D gene (5 bases). Between the trimmed V and J ends, which lost 6 bases and 11 bases, there was a span of 17 bases. This CDR3 has 13 amino acids.